Each of the 11 T cell receptor beta chains below was sequenced from the same sample in a study of OX40 agonist ivuxolimab in advanced cancers. This table comes from immunoSEQ multiplex PCR, and its TCRdb copy is limited to in-frame clones, with some not included. Among 70,000 or so clones, 70% to 90% were seen once, and the ten largest hold 5.9%. The sequencing here drew on CD4+ or CD8+ T cells sorted from blood, taken in a trial of the OX40 agonist ivuxolimab. These receptors originate from an adult with an advanced solid tumor such as melanoma, head and neck, liver or kidney cancer.

The gene calls are TRBV11-3 and TRBJ2-1, with D tentatively TRBD2 (6 bases). Trimming took off 3 bases at V and 7 bases at J, with 16 bases between the two ends. CDR1 SGHNT and CDR2 YENEEA come from the germline V gene. This CDR3 has 15 residues. CDR3 sequence reads: CASSLGGLASNEQFF. Here the CDR3 DNA reads TGTGCCAGCAGCTTGGGTGGTCTAGCGTCAAATGAGCAGTTCTTC.

Points on this clone: The junction shows a germline mismatch at one end, possibly a read error. The V call is TRBV5-8, the J call TRBJ1-1, with D perhaps TRBD1 (5 bases). The germline CDR1 and CDR2 sequences are SGHTS and YDEGEE. The CDR3 consists of 13 residues. CDR3 sequence: CASRDSGYTEALF. DNA for the CDR3: TGTGCCAGCAGGGATTCAGGGTACACTGAAGCTCTCTTT.

The chain uses TRBV27 and TRBJ1-1, with TRBD1 identical over 8 bases. V gave up 2 bases and J gave up 0 bases; unmatched junction bases: 5. Germline V gene data show CDR1 as MNHEY and CDR2 as SMNVEV (reference sequence). This CDR3 region has 16 residues. The CDR3 DNA is TGTGCCAGCAGTTTACAGGGGGCGAGACTGAACACTGAAGCTTTCTTT. Translating it yields CASSLQGARLNTEAFF.

The V and J genes are TRBV11-3 and TRBJ2-3; weak D call: TRBD1 (5 bases). The V gene lost 4 bases and the J gene lost 11 bases, with 13 bases spanning the gap. CDR3 length: 12 amino acids. CDR1 is SGHNT and CDR2 is YENEEA in the germline V gene. The CDR3 loop is CASSSMGQGQYF. DNA of the CDR3: TGTGCCAGCAGCTCGATGGGGCAGGGGCAGTATTTT.

This sequence joins TRBV4-3 and TRBJ2-1; D remains unclear. The germline gives CDR1 LGHNA, CDR2 YSLEER. This CDR3 spans 15 amino acids. Trimming cost V 1 base and J 2 bases, with 9 bases left between them. CDR3 region: CASSQATGTYNEQFF. CDR3 DNA sequence: TGCGCCAGCAGCCAAGCGACGGGTACCTACAATGAGCAGTTCTTC.

The chain joins TRBV5-6 to TRBJ1-2; perhaps TRBD1 as D (6 bases). The CDR3 spans 16 residues. V was trimmed by 0 bases and J by 2 bases, leaving 14 bases between them. Germline-derived CDR1 and CDR2 are SGHDT and YYEEEE. DNA of the CDR3: TGTGCCAGCAGCTTGGTCCGCCAGGACAGAAACTATGGCTACACCTTC. Protein product: CASSLVRQDRNYGYTF.

This clone was recorded a few times. The chain carries TRBV15 and TRBJ1-2; D perhaps matches TRBD1 (6 bases). The germline CDR1 and CDR2 sequences are LNHNV and YYDKDF (reference sequence). The CDR3 sequence is 14 residues long. Trimming took off 5 bases at V and 9 bases at J, with 19 bases between the two ends. The CDR3 DNA is TGTGCCACCAGCCCAGAGAAACGGGGGGCCAGCTACACCTTC. Its translation is CATSPEKRGASYTF.

This clone was observed a handful of times. The V gene is TRBV25-1, the J gene TRBJ2-7, with unresolved D. Germline V gene data show CDR1 as MGHDK and CDR2 as SYGVNS. This CDR3 is 12 amino acids long. V was clipped by 3 bases and J by 4 bases, with 7 bases between them. CDR3 bases: TGTGCCAGCAGTGATAACGGGTACGAGCAGTACGTC. It is translated as CASSDNGYEQYV.

The rearrangement links TRBV28 to TRBJ2-7; either TRBD1 or TRBD2 may supply D (5 bases each). Per the germline V gene, CDR1 is MDHEN and CDR2 is SYDVKM. The V end lost 6 bases, the J end lost 4 bases, and 13 bases lay between the germline ends. This CDR3 comprises 13 residues. The CDR3 sequence is CASSRGELYEQYV. The DNA of the CDR3 is TGTGCCAGCAGCCGAGGGGAGCTGTACGAGCAGTACGTC.

The sample holds one count of this clone. The CDR3 region has the DNA TGTGCCAGCAGTTATAACCGGACGCGGGACGAGCAGTACGTC. Its protein product is CASSYNRTRDEQYV. The rearrangement links TRBV6-6 to TRBJ2-7, with a weak D call TRBD2 (5 bases). The CDR3 is 14 residues long. V lost 3 bases and J 5 bases, leaving 14 bases between the germline ends. In germline, CDR1 is MNHNY, CDR2 SVGAGI (reference sequence).

This chain uses TRBV9 with TRBJ2-7; D is unclear. Trimming removed 1 base from V and 5 bases from J, with 19 bases in between. This CDR3 has 16 amino acids. CDR1 SGDLS and CDR2 YYNGEE come from the germline V gene. The CDR3 DNA reads as TGTGCCAGCAGCGTATCCCTGACCCGATCAATCCACGAGCAGTACTTC. It yields the protein CASSVSLTRSIHEQYF.